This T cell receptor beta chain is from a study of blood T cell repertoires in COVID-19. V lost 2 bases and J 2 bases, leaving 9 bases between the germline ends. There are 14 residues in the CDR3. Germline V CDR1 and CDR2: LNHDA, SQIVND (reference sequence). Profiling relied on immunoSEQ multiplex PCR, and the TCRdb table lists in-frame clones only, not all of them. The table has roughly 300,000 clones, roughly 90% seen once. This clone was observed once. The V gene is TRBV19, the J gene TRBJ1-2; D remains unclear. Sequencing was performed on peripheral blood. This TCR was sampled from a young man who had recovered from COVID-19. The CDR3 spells CASSIRSSNYGYTF. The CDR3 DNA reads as TGTGCCAGTAGTATACGGTCCTCCAACTATGGCTACACCTTC. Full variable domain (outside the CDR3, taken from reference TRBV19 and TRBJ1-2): DGGITQSPKYLFRKEGQNVTLSCEQNLNHDAMYWYRQDPGQGLRLIYYSQIVNDFQKGDIAEGYSVSREKKESFPLTVTSAQKNPTAFYLCASSIRSSNYGYTFGSGTRLTVV.